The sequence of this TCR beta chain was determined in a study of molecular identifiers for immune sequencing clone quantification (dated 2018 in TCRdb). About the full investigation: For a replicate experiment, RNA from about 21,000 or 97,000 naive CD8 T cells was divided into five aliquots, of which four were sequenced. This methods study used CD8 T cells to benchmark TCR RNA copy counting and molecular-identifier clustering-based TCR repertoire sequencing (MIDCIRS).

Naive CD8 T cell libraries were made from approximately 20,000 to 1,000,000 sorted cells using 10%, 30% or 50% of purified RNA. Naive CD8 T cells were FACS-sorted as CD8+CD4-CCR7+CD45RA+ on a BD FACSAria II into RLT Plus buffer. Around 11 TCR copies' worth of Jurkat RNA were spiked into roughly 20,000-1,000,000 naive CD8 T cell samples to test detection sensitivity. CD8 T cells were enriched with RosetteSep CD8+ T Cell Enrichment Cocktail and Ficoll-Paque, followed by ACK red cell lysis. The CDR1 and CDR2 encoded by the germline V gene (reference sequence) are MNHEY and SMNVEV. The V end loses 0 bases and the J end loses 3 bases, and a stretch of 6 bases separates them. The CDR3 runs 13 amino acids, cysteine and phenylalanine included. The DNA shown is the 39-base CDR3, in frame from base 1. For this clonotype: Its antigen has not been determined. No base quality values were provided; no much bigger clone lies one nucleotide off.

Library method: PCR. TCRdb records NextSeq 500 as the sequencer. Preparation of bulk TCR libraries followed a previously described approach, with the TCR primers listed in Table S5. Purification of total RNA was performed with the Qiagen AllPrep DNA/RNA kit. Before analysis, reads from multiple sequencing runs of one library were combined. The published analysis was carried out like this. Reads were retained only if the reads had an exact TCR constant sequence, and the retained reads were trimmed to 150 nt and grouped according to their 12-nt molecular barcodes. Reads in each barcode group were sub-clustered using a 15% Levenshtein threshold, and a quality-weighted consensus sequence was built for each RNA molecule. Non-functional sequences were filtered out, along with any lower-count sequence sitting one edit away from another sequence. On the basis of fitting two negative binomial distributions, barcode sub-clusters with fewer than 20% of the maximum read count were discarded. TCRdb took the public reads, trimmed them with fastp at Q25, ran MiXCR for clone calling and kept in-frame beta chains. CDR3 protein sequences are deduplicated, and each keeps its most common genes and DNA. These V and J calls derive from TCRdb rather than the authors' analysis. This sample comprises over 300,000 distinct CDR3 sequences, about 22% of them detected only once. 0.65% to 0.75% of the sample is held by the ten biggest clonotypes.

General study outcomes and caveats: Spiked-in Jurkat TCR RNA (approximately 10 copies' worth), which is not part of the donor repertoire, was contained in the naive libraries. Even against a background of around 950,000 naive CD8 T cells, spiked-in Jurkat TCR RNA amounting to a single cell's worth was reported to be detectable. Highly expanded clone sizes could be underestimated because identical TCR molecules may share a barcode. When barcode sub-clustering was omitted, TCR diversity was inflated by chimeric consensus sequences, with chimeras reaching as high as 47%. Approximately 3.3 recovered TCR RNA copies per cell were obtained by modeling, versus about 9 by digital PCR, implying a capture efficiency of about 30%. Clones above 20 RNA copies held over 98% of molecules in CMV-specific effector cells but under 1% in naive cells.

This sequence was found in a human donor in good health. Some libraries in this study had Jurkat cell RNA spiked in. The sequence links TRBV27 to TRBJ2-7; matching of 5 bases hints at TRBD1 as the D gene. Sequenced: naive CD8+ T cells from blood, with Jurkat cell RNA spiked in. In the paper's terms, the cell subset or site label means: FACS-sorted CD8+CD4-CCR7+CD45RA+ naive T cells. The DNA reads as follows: TGTGCCAGCAGTTTATCGACAGACTACGAGCAGTACTTC. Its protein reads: CASSLSTDYEQYF.